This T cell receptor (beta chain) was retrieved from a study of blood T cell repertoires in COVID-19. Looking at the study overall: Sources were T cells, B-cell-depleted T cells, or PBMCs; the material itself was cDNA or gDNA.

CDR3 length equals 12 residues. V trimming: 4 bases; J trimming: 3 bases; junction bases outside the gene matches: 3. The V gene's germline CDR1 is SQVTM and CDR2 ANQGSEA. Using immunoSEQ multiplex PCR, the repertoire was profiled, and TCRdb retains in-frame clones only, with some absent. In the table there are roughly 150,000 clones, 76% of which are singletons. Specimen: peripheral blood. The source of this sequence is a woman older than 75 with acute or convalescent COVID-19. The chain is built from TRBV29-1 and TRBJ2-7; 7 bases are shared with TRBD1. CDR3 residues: CSVGDRVYEQYF. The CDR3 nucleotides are TGCAGCGTTGGCGACAGGGTCTACGAGCAGTACTTC.